This entry lists 14 T cell receptor beta chains sequenced from one sample in a study of blood T cell repertoires in COVID-19. Libraries were prepared by immunoSEQ multiplex PCR; TCRdb keeps only in-frame clonotypes and omits some of them. The data show hundreds of thousands of clones, with approximately 84% seen just once and around 7.8% held by the top ten. Sequences were obtained from peripheral blood. These receptors were taken from a human donor in a cohort sampled during active COVID-19.

This clone occurred once. The genes are TRBV9 and TRBJ2-2, with 7 bases aligning to TRBD2. Germline lookup yields CDR1 SGDLS and CDR2 YYNGEE. The CDR3 runs 15 residues. Trimming cost V 4 bases and J 1 base; bases outside gene matches: 4. CDR3 amino acids: CASSQLALNTGELFF. The CDR3 bases are TGTGCCAGCAGCCAACTAGCGTTGAACACCGGGGAGCTGTTTTTT.

The rearrangement links TRBV6-5 to TRBJ2-7, with D possibly matching TRBD2 (5 bases). Germline CDR1 and CDR2: MNHEY and SVGAGI. The CDR3 runs 14 residues. With 0 bases removed from V and 5 bases from J, the gap between germline ends came to 11 bases. CDR3 bases: TGTGCCAGCAGTTACTCGAGGGTGGGAAACGAGCAGTACTTC. Translating it yields CASSYSRVGNEQYF.

The rearrangement joins TRBV27 to TRBJ2-7; tentatively, D is TRBD2 (6 bases). Germline lookup yields CDR1 MNHEY and CDR2 SMNVEV (reference sequence). V lost 0 bases and J lost 4, with 13 bases in between. The CDR3 totals 15 residues. CDR3 sequence (DNA): TGTGCCAGCAGTTTATCTGCGGGGTTAGGGTACGAGCAGTACTTC. Amino acids: CASSLSAGLGYEQYF.

This clone was seen more than once but under ten times. The chain links TRBV6-5 to TRBJ2-1; unclear D gene. V lost 6 bases and J lost 4, with 4 bases in between. This CDR3 region has 11 residues. Germline CDR1 reads MNHEY; CDR2 reads SVGAGI. For the CDR3, the DNA is TGTGCCAGCAGAGAGTACAATGAGCAGTTCTTC. It yields the protein CASREYNEQFF.

This clone was observed a few times. The chain joins TRBV11-3 to TRBJ1-3; 7 positions match TRBD1. V shed 6 bases and J 0 bases; nucleotides not matched to a gene: 2. This CDR3 has 14 amino acids. Germline CDR1 and CDR2: SGHNT and YENEEA. The CDR3 region has the DNA TGTGCCAGCAGTCACAGGGGCTCTGGAAACACCATATATTTT. This codes for CASSHRGSGNTIYF.

This chain links TRBV7-9 with TRBJ1-1; 11 positions match TRBD1. The CDR3 runs to 17 residues. The V gene's germline CDR1 is SEHNR and CDR2 FQNEAQ (reference sequence). The V and J ends lost 5 bases and 3 bases, in that order; junction bases with no gene match: 11. Here the CDR3 reads CASSLDRGRTMDTEAFF. CDR3 bases: TGTGCCAGCAGCCTGGACAGGGGGCGTACCATGGACACTGAAGCTTTCTTT. Using reference TRBV7-9 and TRBJ1-1 for the parts outside the CDR3, the full variable domain is DTGVSQNPRHKITKRGQNVTFRCDPISEHNRLYWYRQTLGQGPEFLTYFQNEAQLEKSRLLSDRFSAERPKGSFSTLEIQRTEQGDSAMYLCASSLDRGRTMDTEAFFGQGTRLTVV.

The rearrangement links TRBV5-1 to TRBJ2-7; the match to TRBD2 covers 7 bases. CDR3 size: 15 residues. Germline CDR1 and CDR2: SGHRS and YFSETQ. V dropped 4 bases and J dropped 3; count of bases not matched to a gene: 10. The CDR3 loop reads CASSPVPRGGYEQYF. CDR3 coding DNA: TGCGCCAGCAGCCCGGTACCACGCGGGGGCTACGAGCAGTACTTC.

V and J are TRBV19 and TRBJ1-1; D not certain. The CDR3 has 14 residues. The V gene's germline CDR1 is LNHDA and CDR2 SQIVND (reference sequence). Trimming pared 3 bases from V and 1 base from J, leaving 9 bases between. The CDR3 reads CASSIGRTNTEAFF. CDR3 sequence (DNA): TGTGCCAGTAGTATTGGGCGTACGAACACTGAAGCTTTCTTT.

A single count supports this clone. This rearrangement joins TRBV28 to TRBJ2-3; the D gene is possibly TRBD2 (6 bases). The germline V gene encodes CDR1 MDHEN and CDR2 SYDVKM. The CDR3 length is 16 residues. Trimming removed 3 bases at V and 2 bases at J, with 15 bases between. CDR3 in DNA: TGTGCCAGCAGTTTGGCGGGGTATGGTACCACAGATACGCAGTATTTT. It yields the protein CASSLAGYGTTDTQYF.

This clone was seen a handful of times. The gene calls are TRBV4-2 and TRBJ2-2; TRBD1 matches at 7 bases. V dropped 2 bases and J dropped 1; count of bases not matched to a gene: 4. Germline loops: CDR1 LGHNA, CDR2 YNFKEQ. The CDR3 runs 16 residues. This chain's CDR3 is CASSQLGQRNTGELFF. The CDR3 bases are TGTGCCAGCAGCCAATTGGGACAGCGGAACACCGGGGAGCTGTTTTTT.

This chain links TRBV2 with TRBJ2-3; 11 bases are a match to TRBD2. CDR3 size: 19 residues. From germline, CDR1 is SNHLY and CDR2 FYNNEI. V dropped 3 bases and J dropped 6; count of bases not matched to a gene: 17. The CDR3 loop reads CASSDIAGGPSILLDTQYF. CDR3 DNA sequence: TGTGCCAGCAGTGACATAGCGGGGGGGCCTTCCATCCTTCTCGATACGCAGTATTTT.

CDR3 residues: CASSRSRGENTEAFF. For the CDR3, the DNA is TGTGCCAGCTCAAGATCCAGGGGCGAGAACACTGAAGCTTTCTTT. The V gene is TRBV18, the J gene TRBJ1-1; a possible D gene is TRBD1 (6 bases). The CDR3 is 15 amino acids. The germline V and J ends were trimmed by 5 bases and 1 base, with 14 bases remaining between them. Germline V lookup: CDR1 KGHSH, CDR2 LQKENI. Complete variable domain (other parts from reference TRBV18 and TRBJ1-1): NAGVMQNPRHLVRRRGQEARLRCSPMKGHSHVYWYRQLPEEGLKFMVYLQKENIIDESGMPKERFSAEFPKEGPSILRIQQVVRGDSAAYFCASSRSRGENTEAFFGQGTRLTVV.

This clone was found a few times. This chain joins TRBV6-5 and TRBJ2-7; 10 bases agree with TRBD1. The junction had 12 bases not matched to a gene; V was cut back by 6 bases and J by 7 bases. Germline V CDR1 and CDR2: MNHEY, SVGAGI. This CDR3 spans 15 amino acids. CDR3 sequence: CASSPRGTGDFEQYF. The CDR3 region has the DNA TGTGCCAGCAGCCCCCGTGGGACAGGGGATTTTGAGCAGTACTTC.

To note about this clone: Distinct nucleotide sequences in the sample also encode this CDR3. The rearrangement links TRBV6-5 to TRBJ2-3; TRBD2 is a possible D gene (6 bases). This CDR3 has 14 amino acids. V lost 2 bases, J lost 0 bases, and 6 bases lay in between. The germline CDR1 and CDR2 sequences are MNHEY and SVGAGI. The CDR3 reads CASSYGGSTDTQYF. CDR3 sequence (DNA): TGTGCCAGCAGTTACGGGGGGAGCACAGATACGCAGTATTTT.